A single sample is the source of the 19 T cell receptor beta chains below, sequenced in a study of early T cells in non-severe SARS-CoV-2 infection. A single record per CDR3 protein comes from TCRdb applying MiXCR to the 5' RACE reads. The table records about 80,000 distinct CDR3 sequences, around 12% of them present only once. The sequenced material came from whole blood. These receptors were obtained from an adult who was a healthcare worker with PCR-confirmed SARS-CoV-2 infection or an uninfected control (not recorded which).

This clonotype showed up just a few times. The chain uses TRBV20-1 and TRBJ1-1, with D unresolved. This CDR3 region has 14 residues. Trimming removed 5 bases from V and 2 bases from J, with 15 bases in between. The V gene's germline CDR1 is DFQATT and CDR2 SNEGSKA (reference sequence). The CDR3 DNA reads TGCAGTGCTTATGGAAGATTAACAAACACTGAAGCTTTCTTT. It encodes CSAYGRLTNTEAFF.

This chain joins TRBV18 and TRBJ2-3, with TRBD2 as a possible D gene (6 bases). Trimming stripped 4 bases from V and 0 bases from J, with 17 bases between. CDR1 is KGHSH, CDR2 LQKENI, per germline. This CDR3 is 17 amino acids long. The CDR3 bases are TGTGCCAGCTCACTATACGCTGGAGGGCCAAGCACAGATACGCAGTATTTT. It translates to CASSLYAGGPSTDTQYF. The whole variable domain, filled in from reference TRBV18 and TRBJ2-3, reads NAGVMQNPRHLVRRRGQEARLRCSPMKGHSHVYWYRQLPEEGLKFMVYLQKENIIDESGMPKERFSAEFPKEGPSILRIQQVVRGDSAAYFCASSLYAGGPSTDTQYFGPGTRLTVL.

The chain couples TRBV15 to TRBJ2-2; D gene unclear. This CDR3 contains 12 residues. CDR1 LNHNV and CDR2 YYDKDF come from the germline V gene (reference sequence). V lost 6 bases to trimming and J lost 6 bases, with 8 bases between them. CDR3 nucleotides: TGTGCCACCAGTACCGGTGCCGGGGAGCTGTTTTTT. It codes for CATSTGAGELFF.

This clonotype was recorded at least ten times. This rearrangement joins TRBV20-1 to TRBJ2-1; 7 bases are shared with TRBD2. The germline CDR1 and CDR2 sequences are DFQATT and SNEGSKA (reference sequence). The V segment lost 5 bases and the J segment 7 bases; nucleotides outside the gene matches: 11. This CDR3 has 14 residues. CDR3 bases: TGCAGTGCTCCAATAAGCGGGACTCGGAATGAGCAGTTCTTC. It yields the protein CSAPISGTRNEQFF.

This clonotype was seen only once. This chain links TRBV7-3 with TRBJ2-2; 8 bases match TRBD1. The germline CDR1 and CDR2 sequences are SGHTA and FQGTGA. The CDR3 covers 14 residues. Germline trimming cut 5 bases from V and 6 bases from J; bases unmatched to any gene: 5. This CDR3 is CASSLQGAPGELFF. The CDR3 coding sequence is TGTGCCAGCAGCCTCCAGGGGGCGCCCGGGGAGCTGTTTTTT. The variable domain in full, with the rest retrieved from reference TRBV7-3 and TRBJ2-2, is GAGVSQTPSNKVTEKGKYVELRCDPISGHTALYWYRQSLGQGPEFLIYFQGTGAADDSGLPNDRFFAVRPEGSVSTLKIQRTERGDSAVYLCASSLQGAPGELFFGEGSRLTVL.

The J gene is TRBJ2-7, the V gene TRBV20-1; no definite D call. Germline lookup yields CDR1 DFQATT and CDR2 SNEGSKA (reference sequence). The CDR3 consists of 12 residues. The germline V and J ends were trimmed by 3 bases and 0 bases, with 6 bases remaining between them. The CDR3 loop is CSASGHSYEQYF. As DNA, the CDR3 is TGCAGTGCTAGCGGGCACTCCTACGAGCAGTACTTC.

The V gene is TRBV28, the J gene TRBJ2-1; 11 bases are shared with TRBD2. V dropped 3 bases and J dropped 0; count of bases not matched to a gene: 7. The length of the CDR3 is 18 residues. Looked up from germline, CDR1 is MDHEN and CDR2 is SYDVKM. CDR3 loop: CASSFYGLAGSSYNEQFF. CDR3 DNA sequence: TGTGCCAGCAGTTTTTACGGACTAGCGGGTTCCTCCTACAATGAGCAGTTCTTC.

DNA of the CDR3: TGTGCCAGCAGCAACCTCTACTATGGCTACACCTTC. This gives the protein CASSNLYYGYTF. The chain is built from TRBV11-2 and TRBJ1-2; D gene uncertain. From germline, CDR1 is SGHAT and CDR2 FQNNGV. The V and J ends lost 5 bases and 3 bases respectively, with 7 bases between them. This CDR3 comprises 12 residues.

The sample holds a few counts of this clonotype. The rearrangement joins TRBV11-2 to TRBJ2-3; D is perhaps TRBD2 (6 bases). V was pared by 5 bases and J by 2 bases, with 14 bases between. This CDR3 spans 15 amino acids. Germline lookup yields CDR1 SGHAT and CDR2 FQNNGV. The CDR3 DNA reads TGTGCCAGCAGCGCGGGACTCGTGAACACAGATACGCAGTATTTT. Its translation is CASSAGLVNTDTQYF. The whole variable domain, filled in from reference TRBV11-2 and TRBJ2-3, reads EAGVAQSPRYKIIEKRQSVAFWCNPISGHATLYWYQQILGQGPKLLIQFQNNGVVDDSQLPKDRFSAERLKGVDSTLKIQPAKLEDSAVYLCASSAGLVNTDTQYFGPGTRLTVL.

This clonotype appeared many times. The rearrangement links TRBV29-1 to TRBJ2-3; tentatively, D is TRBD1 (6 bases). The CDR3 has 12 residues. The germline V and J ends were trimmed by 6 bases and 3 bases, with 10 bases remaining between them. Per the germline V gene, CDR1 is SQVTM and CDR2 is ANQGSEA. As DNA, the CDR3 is TGCAGCGTGGCCACAGGGACAGATACGCAGTATTTT. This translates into CSVATGTDTQYF.

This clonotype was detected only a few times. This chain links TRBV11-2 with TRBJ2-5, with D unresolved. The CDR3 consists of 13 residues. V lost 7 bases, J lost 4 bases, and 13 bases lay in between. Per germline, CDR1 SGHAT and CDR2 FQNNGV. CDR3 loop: CASTSMGRETQYF. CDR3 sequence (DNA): TGTGCCAGCACCTCCATGGGTAGAGAGACCCAGTACTTC.

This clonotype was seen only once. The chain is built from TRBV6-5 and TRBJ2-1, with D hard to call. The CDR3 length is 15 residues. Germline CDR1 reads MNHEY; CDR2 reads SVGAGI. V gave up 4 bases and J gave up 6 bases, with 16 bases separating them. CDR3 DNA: TGTGCCAGCAGTTCAGGAGCAGCGCCTAGCAATGAGCAGTTCTTC. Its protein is CASSSGAAPSNEQFF.

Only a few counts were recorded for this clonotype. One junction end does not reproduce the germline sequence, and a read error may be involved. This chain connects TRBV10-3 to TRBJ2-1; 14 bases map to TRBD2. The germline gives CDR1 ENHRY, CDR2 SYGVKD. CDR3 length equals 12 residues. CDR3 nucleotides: TGTGCCATCAGTGGGGGGACTAGCGGGAGTTTATTC. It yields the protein CAISGGTSGSLF.

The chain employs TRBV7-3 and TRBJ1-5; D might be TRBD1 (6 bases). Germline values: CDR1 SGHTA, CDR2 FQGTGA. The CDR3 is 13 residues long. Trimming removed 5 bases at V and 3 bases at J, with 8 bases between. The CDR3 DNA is TGTGCCAGCAGCCCGGGGGCCAATCAGCCCCAGCATTTT. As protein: CASSPGANQPQHF.

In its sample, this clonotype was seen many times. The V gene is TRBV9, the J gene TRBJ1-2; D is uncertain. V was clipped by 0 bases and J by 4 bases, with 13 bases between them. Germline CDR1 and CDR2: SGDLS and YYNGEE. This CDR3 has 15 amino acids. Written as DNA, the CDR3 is TGTGCCAGCAGCGTAGAAGAGTACCAGCTCTATGGCTACACCTTC. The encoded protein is CASSVEEYQLYGYTF.

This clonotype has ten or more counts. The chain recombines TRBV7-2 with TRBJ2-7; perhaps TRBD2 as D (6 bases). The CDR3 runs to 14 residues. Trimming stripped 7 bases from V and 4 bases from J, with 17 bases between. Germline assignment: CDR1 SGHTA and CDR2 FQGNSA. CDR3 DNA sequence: TGTGCCAGCATCGCACCCGGGAGCCAGTACGAGCAGTACTTC. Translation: CASIAPGSQYEQYF.

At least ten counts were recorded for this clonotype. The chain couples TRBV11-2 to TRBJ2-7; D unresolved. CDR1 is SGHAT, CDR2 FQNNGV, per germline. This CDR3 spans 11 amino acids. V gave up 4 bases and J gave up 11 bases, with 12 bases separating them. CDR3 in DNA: TGTGCCAGCAGCTCCACAGATTTCAAGTACTTC. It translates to CASSSTDFKYF.

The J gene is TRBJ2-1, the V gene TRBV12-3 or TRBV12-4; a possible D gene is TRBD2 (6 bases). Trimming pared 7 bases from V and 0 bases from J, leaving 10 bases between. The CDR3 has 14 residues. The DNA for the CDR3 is TGTGCCAGCACCCCGACTAGCTCCTACAATGAGCAGTTCTTC. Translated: CASTPTSSYNEQFF.

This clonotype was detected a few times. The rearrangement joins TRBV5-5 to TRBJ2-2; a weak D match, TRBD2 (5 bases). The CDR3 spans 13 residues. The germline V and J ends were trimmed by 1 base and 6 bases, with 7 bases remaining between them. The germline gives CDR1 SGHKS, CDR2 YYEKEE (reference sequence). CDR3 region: CASSLMDSGELFF. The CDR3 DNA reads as TGTGCCAGCAGCTTGATGGACTCCGGGGAGCTGTTTTTT.